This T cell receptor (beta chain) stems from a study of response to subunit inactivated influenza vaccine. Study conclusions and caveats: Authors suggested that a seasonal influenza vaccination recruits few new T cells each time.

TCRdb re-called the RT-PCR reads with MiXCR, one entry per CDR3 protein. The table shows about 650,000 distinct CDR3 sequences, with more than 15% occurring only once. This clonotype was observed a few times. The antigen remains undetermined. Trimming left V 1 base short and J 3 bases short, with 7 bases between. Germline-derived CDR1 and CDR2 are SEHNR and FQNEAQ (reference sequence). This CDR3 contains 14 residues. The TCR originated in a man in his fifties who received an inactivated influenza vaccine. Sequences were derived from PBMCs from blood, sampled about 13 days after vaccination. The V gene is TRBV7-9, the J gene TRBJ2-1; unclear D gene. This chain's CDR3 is CASSLDGLYNEQFF. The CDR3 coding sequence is TGTGCCAGCAGCTTAGATGGCCTCTACAATGAGCAGTTCTTC.